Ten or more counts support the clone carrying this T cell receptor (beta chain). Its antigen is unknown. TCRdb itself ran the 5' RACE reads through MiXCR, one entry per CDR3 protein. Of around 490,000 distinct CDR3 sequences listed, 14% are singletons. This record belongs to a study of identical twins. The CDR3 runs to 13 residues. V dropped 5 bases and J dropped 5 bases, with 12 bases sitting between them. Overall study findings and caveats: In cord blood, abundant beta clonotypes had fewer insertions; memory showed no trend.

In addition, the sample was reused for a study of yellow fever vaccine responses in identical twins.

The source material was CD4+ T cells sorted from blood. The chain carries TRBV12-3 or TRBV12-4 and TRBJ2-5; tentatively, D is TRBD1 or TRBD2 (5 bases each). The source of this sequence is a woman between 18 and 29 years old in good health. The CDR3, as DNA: TGTGCCAGCAGTCCCTGGGACGGTGAGACCCAGTACTTC. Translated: CASSPWDGETQYF.